This record looks at one T cell receptor (beta chain) sequence and its context. A much larger clone lies a single base off, so this may be a read error. It was unsorted whole blood that yielded blood RNA, and germline DNA was also extracted. This specimen belongs to a study of tumor-infiltrating lymphocytes in primary liver carcinoma. Germline CDR1 reads SGHTS; CDR2 reads YDEGEE. The CDR3 covers 16 residues. V shed 6 bases and J 6 bases; nucleotides not matched to a gene: 11. Starting material of roughly 0.45 ug total RNA yielded TCR beta cDNA via a constant-region primer. Slightly modified ARM-PCR with three nested multiplex PCR rounds yielded TCR beta libraries. Investigators reported that the first two PCR rounds, at around 10 cycles each, used TRBV1-TRBV30 forward primers with a C-beta reverse primer. TCRdb passed the multiplex PCR reads through MiXCR, listing each CDR3 protein once. Of a few hundred thousand distinct CDR3 sequences detected, 45% to 70% appear once; the ten largest clones hold about a sixth.

The clonotype comes from a woman in her 30s with primary liver carcinoma and hepatitis B virus infection. Sequencing was performed on peripheral blood. This chain links TRBV5-8 with TRBJ2-2; the match to TRBD1 covers 10 bases. CDR3 DNA sequence: TGTGCCAGCATGCAACCGGGACAGGGGAGCCCCGGGGAGCTGTTTTTT. This sequence encodes CASMQPGQGSPGELFF.